The 8 T cell receptor beta chains reported below all come from one sample, sequenced in a study of blood T cell repertoires in COVID-19. Using immunoSEQ multiplex PCR, the repertoire was profiled, and TCRdb retains in-frame clones only, with some absent. The top ten hold about 11% of the sample, which has under 350,000 clones, 80% to 90% seen once. Sequenced input: peripheral blood. The receptor source for this set is a woman aged 70-85 years with acute or convalescent COVID-19.

The chain joins TRBV12-3 or TRBV12-4 to TRBJ1-2, with D uncertain. Trimming stripped 6 bases from V and 9 bases from J, with 17 bases between. The CDR3 runs to 13 residues. The CDR3 is CASSLGVGQSYTF. CDR3 DNA sequence: TGTGCCAGCAGCTTGGGAGTCGGGCAGAGCTACACCTTC.

V is TRBV2 and J is TRBJ2-5; the D gene is possibly TRBD1 (5 bases). The V gene lost 6 bases and the J gene lost 3 bases, with 23 bases spanning the gap. CDR3 length: 17 amino acids. Germline CDR1 SNHLY, CDR2 FYNNEI. This CDR3 is CASSGGQSGRWEETQYF. DNA of the CDR3: TGTGCCAGCAGCGGCGGACAATCTGGACGGTGGGAAGAGACCCAGTACTTC.

The chain employs TRBV11-2 and TRBJ1-2, with 11 bases aligning to TRBD1. V gave up 6 bases and J gave up 5 bases; unmatched junction bases: 14. Germline CDR1 reads SGHAT; CDR2 reads FQNNGV. The CDR3 is 17 amino acids. CDR3 DNA sequence: TGTGCCAGCAGACGGCCGGGACAGGGGGTGAATGGGTATGGCTACACCTTC. Encoded protein: CASRRPGQGVNGYGYTF.

This chain joins TRBV7-9 and TRBJ1-3, with TRBD1 as a possible D gene (5 bases). Germline V gene data show CDR1 as SEHNR and CDR2 as FQNEAQ (reference sequence). The CDR3 length is 15 residues. The ends were cut back, 4 bases at V and 2 bases at J, with 12 bases in the middle. The CDR3 nucleotides read TGTGCCAGCAGCTCGGGGCGGGGCGCTGGAAACACCATATATTTT. Encoded protein: CASSSGRGAGNTIYF.

The gene calls are TRBV2 and TRBJ2-1, with TRBD2 matching over 11 bases. The CDR3 length is 15 residues. V shed 3 bases, J shed 7 bases, and the junction held 5 bases outside the gene matches. Germline values: CDR1 SNHLY, CDR2 FYNNEI. In nucleotides, the CDR3 is TGTGCCAGCAGTGATATAGCGGGGGGGAAGAATGAGCAGTTCTTC. Amino acid sequence: CASSDIAGGKNEQFF.

This chain connects TRBV29-1 to TRBJ2-1, with 9 bases aligning to TRBD1. The CDR3 covers 15 residues. The trim removed 3 bases at V and 9 bases at J, leaving 12 bases unmatched. Germline V CDR1 and CDR2: SQVTM, ANQGSEA. The CDR3 protein is CSVDDRSTGGPEQFF. In DNA form, the CDR3 reads TGCAGCGTTGACGACAGATCTACAGGGGGCCCTGAGCAGTTCTTC.

The chain combines TRBV19 with TRBJ1-1; possible D gene TRBD1, 6 bases. CDR3 size: 15 residues. The V end was cut by 5 bases, the J end by 5 bases, with 18 bases between. Looked up from germline, CDR1 is LNHDA and CDR2 is SQIVND (reference sequence). CDR3 region: CASSARGGWSTEAFF. In nucleotides, the CDR3 is TGTGCCAGTAGTGCTAGAGGGGGTTGGTCGACTGAAGCTTTCTTT.

The chain combines TRBV7-9 with TRBJ1-4, with D possibly TRBD1 on 6 matching bases. CDR1 SEHNR and CDR2 FQNEAQ come from the germline V gene (reference sequence). Trimming took off 6 bases at V and 6 bases at J, with 17 bases between the two ends. The CDR3 runs to 15 residues. The CDR3 reads CASRPVQGKDEKLFF. CDR3 bases: TGTGCCAGCAGACCAGTTCAGGGGAAGGATGAAAAACTGTTTTTT. The full variable domain, in which reference TRBV7-9 and TRBJ1-4 provide the parts outside the CDR3, is DTGVSQNPRHKITKRGQNVTFRCDPISEHNRLYWYRQTLGQGPEFLTYFQNEAQLEKSRLLSDRFSAERPKGSFSTLEIQRTEQGDSAMYLCASRPVQGKDEKLFFGSGTQLSVL.